This T cell receptor (beta chain) originates from a study of T cell repertoires in cytomegalovirus infection. Study details: Epitope selection comprised recently identified HLA-C-restricted CMV epitopes and well-studied HLA-B-restricted CMV epitopes. Both CMV infection and a matching HLA type were indicated by public TCR beta signatures.

For this clonotype: The antigen remains undetermined. Being one base from a much bigger clone, this may be a read error.

Each CDR3 protein is one row after TCRdb ran MiXCR on the reads. Of fewer than 1,000,000 distinct CDR3 sequences in the sample, 30% to 40% were seen once. The study, taken as a whole, reports: Frequencies of public TCR beta families were cumulated, and this identified carriers of CMV plus the relevant HLA. Ex vivo, HLA-C-restricted CMV-specific TCR beta clonotypes prevailed over the rest of the response.

The receptor comes from a human donor in good health (CMV status not recorded). Some clones in this sample may be carry-over from other donors' samples. The sample consisted of cultured CD8+ T cells from PBMCs, taken from culture after CMV antigen stimulation.

The CDR3 DNA is TGTGCCAGCAGCCCCCGGTCCTGCGGCCGATACAATGAGCAGTTCTTC. Translation: CASSPRSCGRYNEQFF. This chain joins TRBV7-9 and TRBJ2-1, with D uncertain. This CDR3 region has 16 residues. From germline, CDR1 is SEHNR and CDR2 FQNEAQ (reference sequence). The V gene lost 5 bases and the J gene lost 4 bases, with 18 bases spanning the gap.